One and the same sample provided the 8 T cell receptor beta chains below, sequenced in a study of cytomegalovirus exposure and HLA in healthy donors. The study ran its PCR with 60 Vbeta and 13 Jbeta primers. Sequencing used immunoSEQ multiplex PCR; TCRdb keeps in-frame clones, though not all of them. The sample lists about 280,000 clones; over 85% were seen once. The sequenced sample was PBMCs. All receptors come from a woman younger than 35 in good health and CMV-seronegative.

The chain is built from TRBV2 and TRBJ2-5; D ambiguous. Germline loops: CDR1 SNHLY, CDR2 FYNNEI. V shed 4 bases and J shed 5 bases, with 8 bases lying between them. The CDR3 is made up of 12 amino acids. The CDR3 DNA is TGTGCCAGCAGTGTAGCTTCGGAGACCCAGTACTTC. Translated, it gives CASSVASETQYF.

CDR3 loop: CSGSKQGFTYNEQFF. CDR3 nucleotides: TGCAGCGGGTCCAAACAGGGTTTTACCTACAATGAGCAGTTCTTC. The chain couples TRBV29-1 to TRBJ2-1, with TRBD1 as a possible D gene (6 bases). The CDR3 spans 15 residues. Germline V lookup: CDR1 SQVTM, CDR2 ANQGSEA. Between the trimmed V and J ends, which lost 7 bases and 2 bases, there was a span of 18 bases.

The chain recombines TRBV23-1 with TRBJ1-1; 9 bases agree with TRBD1. TRBV23-1 is an open reading frame, and its role is uncertain. The CDR3 has 16 amino acids. Trimming at V came to 8 bases and at J to 4 bases, leaving 14 bases not matched to a gene. The CDR3 is CASRPGQGKGATEAFF. The CDR3 nucleotides read TGCGCCAGCCGCCCGGGACAGGGAAAAGGGGCCACTGAAGCTTTCTTT.

The genes are TRBV13 and TRBJ2-7; possibly TRBD2 for D (6 bases). Germline values: CDR1 PRHDT, CDR2 FYEKMQ (reference sequence). This CDR3 comprises 15 residues. Trimming stripped 5 bases from V and 7 bases from J, with 21 bases between. The CDR3 nucleotides are TGTGCCAGCAGCCGCGGCGGGACGATATCGGGAGAGCAGTACTTC. Amino acid sequence: CASSRGGTISGEQYF.

This clone came up once. The genes are TRBV11-3 and TRBJ1-1; D remains unclear. The V end lost 0 bases, the J end lost 5 bases, and 7 bases lay between the germline ends. CDR3 length: 13 residues. Germline loops: CDR1 SGHNT, CDR2 YENEEA. The CDR3 sequence: CASSLDSFTEAFF. The CDR3 nucleotides read TGTGCCAGCAGCTTAGATAGCTTTACTGAAGCTTTCTTT.

The chain recombines TRBV11-2 with TRBJ1-1; D gene ambiguous. Between the trimmed V and J ends, which lost 5 bases and 5 bases, there was a span of 18 bases. This CDR3 region has 15 residues. Germline V CDR1 and CDR2: SGHAT, FQNNGV. CDR3 amino acids: CASSPALRGWTEAFF. CDR3 nucleotides: TGTGCCAGCAGCCCCGCCCTGCGGGGATGGACTGAAGCTTTCTTT.

This clone occurred a few times. The chain uses TRBV5-6 and TRBJ1-6; D unresolved. CDR1 and CDR2 (germline): SGHDT, YYEEEE. This CDR3 has 12 amino acids. Trimming took off 2 bases at V and 10 bases at J, with 7 bases between the two ends. CDR3 residues: CASSFALSPLHF. CDR3 DNA: TGTGCCAGCAGCTTCGCGTTATCACCCCTCCACTTT.

Turning to this clone: A junction boundary mismatches the germline segment, possibly from a read error. This chain uses TRBV7-9 with TRBJ2-7, with D unclear. Germline V gives CDR1 SEHNR, CDR2 FQNEAQ (reference sequence). The CDR3 runs 12 residues. The CDR3 here is CSSSLDIYEQYF. The DNA of the CDR3 is TGTTCCAGCAGCTTAGATATCTACGAGCAGTACTTC.